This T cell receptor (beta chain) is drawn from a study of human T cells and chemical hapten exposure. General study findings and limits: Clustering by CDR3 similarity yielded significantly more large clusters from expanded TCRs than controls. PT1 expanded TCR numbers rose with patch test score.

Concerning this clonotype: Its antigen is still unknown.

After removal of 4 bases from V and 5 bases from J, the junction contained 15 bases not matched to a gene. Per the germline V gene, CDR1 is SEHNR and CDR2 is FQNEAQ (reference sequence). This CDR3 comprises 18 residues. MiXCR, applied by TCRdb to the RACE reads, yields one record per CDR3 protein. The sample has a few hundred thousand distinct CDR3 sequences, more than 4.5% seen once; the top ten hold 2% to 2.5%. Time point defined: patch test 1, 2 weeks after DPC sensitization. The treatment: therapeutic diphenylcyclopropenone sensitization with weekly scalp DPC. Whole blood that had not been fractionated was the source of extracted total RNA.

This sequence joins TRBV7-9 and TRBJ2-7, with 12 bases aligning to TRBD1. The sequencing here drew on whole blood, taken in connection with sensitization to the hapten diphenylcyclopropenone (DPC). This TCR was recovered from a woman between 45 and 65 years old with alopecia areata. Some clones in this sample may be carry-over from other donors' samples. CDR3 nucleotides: TGTGCCAGCAGCTCCCCCGCCGGGGGACAGGGGGCAAAAGACGAGCAGTACTTC. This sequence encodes CASSSPAGGQGAKDEQYF. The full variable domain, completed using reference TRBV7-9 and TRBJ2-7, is DTGVSQNPRHKITKRGQNVTFRCDPISEHNRLYWYRQTLGQGPEFLTYFQNEAQLEKSRLLSDRFSAERPKGSFSTLEIQRTEQGDSAMYLCASSSPAGGQGAKDEQYFGPGTRLTVT.